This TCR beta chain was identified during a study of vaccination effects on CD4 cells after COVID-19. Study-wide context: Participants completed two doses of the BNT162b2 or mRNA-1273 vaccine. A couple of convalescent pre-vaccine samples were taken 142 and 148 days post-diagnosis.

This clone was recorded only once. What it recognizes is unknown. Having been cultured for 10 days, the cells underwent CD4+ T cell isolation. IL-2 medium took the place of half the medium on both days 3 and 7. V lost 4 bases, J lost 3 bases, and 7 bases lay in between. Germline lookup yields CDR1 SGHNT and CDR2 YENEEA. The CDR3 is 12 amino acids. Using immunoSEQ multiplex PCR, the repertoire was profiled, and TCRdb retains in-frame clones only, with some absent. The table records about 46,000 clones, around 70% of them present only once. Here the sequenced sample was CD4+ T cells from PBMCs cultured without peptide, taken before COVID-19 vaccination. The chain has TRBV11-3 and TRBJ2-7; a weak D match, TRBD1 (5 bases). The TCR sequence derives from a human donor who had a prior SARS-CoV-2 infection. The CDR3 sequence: CASSSQGYEQYF. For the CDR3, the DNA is TGTGCCAGCAGCTCCCAGGGCTACGAGCAGTACTTC.